These T cell receptor beta chains were read from a single sample in a study of CD8 T cells in ankylosing spondylitis. TCRdb ran MiXCR on the 5' RACE reads and lists one entry per CDR3 protein. The sample has a few hundred thousand distinct CDR3 sequences, roughly 13% seen once. The specimen was blood, either unsorted or a sorted T cell fraction (not recorded which). Receptor source: a male donor with ankylosing spondylitis. Each CDR3 is given without its conserved first and last residue. The order of the fields is V gene, J gene, D gene, CDR3 protein. A D gene is named only where the DNA matches it firmly.

TRBV7-2	TRBJ1-4	.	ASSNSGVREKLF
TRBV6-5	TRBJ2-1	TRBD1	ASSYSDRSSYNEQF
TRBV2	TRBJ2-6	.	ASGPDSGANVLT
TRBV20-1	TRBJ1-5	TRBD1	SARDRGTGSNQPQH
TRBV20-1	TRBJ2-3	.	SARSSEEGADTQY
TRBV20-1	TRBJ2-4	.	SASPISGWAKNIQY
TRBV14	TRBJ1-1	.	ASSDFIYTEAF
TRBV5-8	TRBJ1-4	.	ASIRPTDFNEKLF
TRBV27	TRBJ1-5	.	ASSLYVLRSWAQPQH
TRBV20-1	TRBJ2-1	TRBD2	SAKGLAYNEQF
TRBV20-1	TRBJ1-3	.	SVQFRAGEGNTIY
TRBV20-1	TRBJ2-5	TRBD2	SARRTSGAQTQY
TRBV15	TRBJ1-6	.	ATSPPGQGLSSPLH
TRBV12-3/TRBV12-4	TRBJ2-1	TRBD1	ASTSPDRESLYEQF
TRBV14	TRBJ2-5	TRBD2	ASSLSLAAYETQY
TRBV29-1	TRBJ2-3	.	SVVDLGTDTQY
TRBV5-1	TRBJ1-1	.	ASSLAPANTEAF
TRBV7-6	TRBJ2-1	.	ASSSSQGAEQF
TRBV6-5	TRBJ2-2	TRBD2	ASSYSIGSGQGGTGELF
TRBV27	TRBJ2-5	TRBD2	ASGRAGQTQY
TRBV5-1	TRBJ2-5	.	ASSLGSSYPQETQY
TRBV15	TRBJ2-5	.	ATSRDVSGQETQY
TRBV12-3/TRBV12-4	TRBJ2-2	.	ASSSLSRAGELF
TRBV20-1	TRBJ1-1	TRBD1	SATPIDRDAEAF
TRBV12-3/TRBV12-4	TRBJ1-2	.	ASSLVAYDGYT
TRBV4-1	TRBJ2-7	TRBD1	ASSPWTGTTYEQY
TRBV12-3/TRBV12-4	TRBJ1-2	.	ASSLVLNYGYT
TRBV3-1	TRBJ2-3	.	ASSAQDTQY
TRBV27	TRBJ2-3	TRBD2	ASSPSKAGVPDTQY
TRBV7-2	TRBJ1-1	.	ASSWAGPGTEAF
TRBV2	TRBJ2-3	.	ASSDEVGWNTQY
TRBV11-2	TRBJ1-2	.	ASSLQGSNYGYT
TRBV10-1	TRBJ2-3	TRBD2	ASSDRTRGSGSADTQY
TRBV27	TRBJ2-5	.	ASSPTFSAGTQY
TRBV25-1	TRBJ2-5	.	ASSVQGGETQY
TRBV7-2	TRBJ1-2	.	ASSLMSGAGYT
TRBV6-1	TRBJ2-3	TRBD2	ASSATSGSPEY
TRBV5-6	TRBJ1-1	.	ASRVQGATEAF
TRBV6-6	TRBJ1-1	TRBD1	AIQGGDREAF
TRBV16	TRBJ2-7	.	ASSQGIGPYEQY
TRBV19	TRBJ1-1	TRBD1	ASSDGDRGQTEAF
TRBV5-1	TRBJ2-5	.	ASSLGQNQETQY
TRBV12-3/TRBV12-4	TRBJ1-2	.	ASSLQVNYGYT
TRBV20-1	TRBJ2-3	TRBD1	SATETTGGTDTQY
TRBV3-1	TRBJ1-2	.	ASSQDVAGRGYT